These T cell receptor beta chains were read from a single sample in a study of identical twins. One entry per CDR3 protein, called by TCRdb with MiXCR from the 5' RACE reads. Of some 500,000 distinct CDR3 sequences in the sample, 9% to 10% were seen once. The same sample was also used in a study of yellow fever vaccine responses in identical twins.

Sequencing was done on a sample of PBMCs. These TCRs come from a woman between 18 and 29 years old in good health. The CDR3 runs from the conserved cysteine through the conserved F or W.

>TRBV6-1|TRBJ2-1
CASSPLLGGGNEQFF
>TRBV5-1|TRBJ1-2
CASSLGQPLWGYTF
>TRBV5-1|TRBJ2-3
CASSWGGELDSDTQYF
>TRBV2|TRBJ1-2
CASRGREYGYTF
>TRBV20-1|TRBJ1-1
CSARPTAPNTEAFF
>TRBV20-1|TRBJ2-7
CSAREGAGPYEQYF
>TRBV14|TRBJ2-4
CASSQGLAGGLAKNIQYF
>TRBV6-5|TRBJ2-1
CASSSQGRDEQFF
>TRBV5-1|TRBJ2-7
CASSTGTGNEQYF
>TRBV11-2|TRBJ1-1
CASTPGVLNTEAFF
>TRBV7-6|TRBJ2-5
CASSWGLAVSQETQYF
>TRBV28|TRBJ2-3
CASSSSGSEVDTQYF
>TRBV7-9|TRBJ2-2
CASSKTGDTGELFF
>TRBV18|TRBJ2-7
CASSPPTTNQQYF
>TRBV5-8|TRBJ1-6
CASSLSQLDSGSLHF
>TRBV6-5|TRBJ1-1
CASSSRPLSPTEAFF
>TRBV29-1|TRBJ1-1
CSVDLPVAAFF
>TRBV11-3|TRBJ2-1
CASSYRSSYNEQFF
>TRBV30|TRBJ1-1
CAWSVWGTPNTEAFF
>TRBV29-1|TRBJ2-2
CSVGEGSTGELFF
>TRBV13|TRBJ2-5
CASSFRGGAAETQYF
>TRBV28|TRBJ2-4
CASSLGGVDKNIQYF
>TRBV11-2|TRBJ2-3
CASSLTVMDTQYF
>TRBV29-1|TRBJ2-5
CSVEDRRRGLIQETQYF
>TRBV10-3|TRBJ2-5
CAISDPTMGGGETQYF
>TRBV20-1|TRBJ2-7
CSARGGAGAYEQYF
>TRBV20-1|TRBJ2-7
CSARGDSTYEQYF
>TRBV4-3|TRBJ2-7
CASSQVRDGSYEQYF
>TRBV6-1|TRBJ1-1
CASSGSGRRSPEAFF
>TRBV5-6|TRBJ1-5
CASSTWWGGNQPQHF
>TRBV23-1|TRBJ2-5
CASSHINHRGQETQYF
>TRBV7-9|TRBJ2-1
CASSSGQGEIYEQFF
>TRBV7-2|TRBJ1-2
CASSYRDRANGYTF
>TRBV24-1|TRBJ2-1
CATSDPVQDTNEQFF
>TRBV12-3/TRBV12-4|TRBJ1-2
CASRETGYDNYGYTF
>TRBV11-2|TRBJ2-1
CASSLVPLLLALDNEQFF
>TRBV7-2|TRBJ2-7
CASSSLRPGKEGYEQYF
>TRBV5-1|TRBJ2-1
CASSLQGAQFF
>TRBV29-1|TRBJ2-7
CSVIGTVVKSYEQYF
>TRBV28|TRBJ2-5
CASSQGREETQYF
>TRBV27|TRBJ1-2
CASSLYGDSNYGYTF
>TRBV20-1|TRBJ2-7
CSAPTTRQGYEQYF
>TRBV12-3/TRBV12-4|TRBJ2-1
CASSLGGGVSYNEQFF
>TRBV2|TRBJ2-7
CASSTDRGGHSSYEQYF
>TRBV5-1|TRBJ2-5
CASSWDREQETQYF
>TRBV20-1|TRBJ2-1
CSARRGAGGYNEQFF
>TRBV6-1|TRBJ2-5
CASLPGGPGQETQYF
>TRBV5-1|TRBJ2-5
CASRSGETQYF
>TRBV5-5|TRBJ2-5
CASSPGPLQETQYF
>TRBV7-7|TRBJ2-3
CATSIGGTQYF
>TRBV29-1|TRBJ2-1
CSVVVDRAYNEQFF